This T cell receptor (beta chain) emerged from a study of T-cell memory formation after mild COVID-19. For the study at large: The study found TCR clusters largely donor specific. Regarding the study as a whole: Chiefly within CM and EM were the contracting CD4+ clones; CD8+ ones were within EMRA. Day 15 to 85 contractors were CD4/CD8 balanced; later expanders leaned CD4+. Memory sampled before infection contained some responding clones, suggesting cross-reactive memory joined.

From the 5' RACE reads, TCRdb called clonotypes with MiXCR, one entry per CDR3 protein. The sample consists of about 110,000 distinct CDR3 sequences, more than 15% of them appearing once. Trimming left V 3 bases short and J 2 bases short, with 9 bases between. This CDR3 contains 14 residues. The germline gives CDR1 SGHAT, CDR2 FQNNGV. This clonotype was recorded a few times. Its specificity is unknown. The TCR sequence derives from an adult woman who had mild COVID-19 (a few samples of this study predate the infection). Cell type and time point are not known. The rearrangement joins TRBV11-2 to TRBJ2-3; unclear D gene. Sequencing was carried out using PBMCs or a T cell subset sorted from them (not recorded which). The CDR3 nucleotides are TGTGCCAGCAGCTTGCGGCTCCACACAGATACGCAGTATTTT. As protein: CASSLRLHTDTQYF.